The 16 T cell receptor beta chains reported below all come from one sample, sequenced in a study of T-cell reconstitution after alpha-beta-depleted transplantation in children. Researchers prepared the TCRbeta library using unique molecular identifiers, the study reports. TCRdb ran MiXCR on the PCR reads and lists one entry per CDR3 protein. The sample yields some 260,000 distinct CDR3 sequences, 20% to 30% seen once. The sequencing here drew on PBMCs, mostly from graft donor cells, taken 360 days after TCRalphabeta/CD19-depleted stem cell transplant. The receptor set was obtained from a female patient under 10 years old who had a stem cell transplant for congenital amegakaryocytic thrombocytopenia, so the T cells may come from the graft donor.

In its sample, this clonotype was seen a few times. Here the CDR3 reads CASSYYAGTGEETQYF. CDR3 coding DNA: TGTGCCAGCAGTTATTATGCCGGGACAGGGGAAGAGACCCAGTACTTC. The chain combines TRBV6-9 with TRBJ2-5; 10 bases align to TRBD1. V lost 1 base, J lost 3 bases, and 5 bases stayed unmatched. This CDR3 region has 16 residues. Germline V gives CDR1 MNHGY, CDR2 SVAAGI.

This clonotype has a handful of counts. The CDR3: CASSLVIGGFTGELFF. CDR3 DNA sequence: TGCGCCAGCAGCTTGGTTATTGGGGGCTTCACCGGGGAGCTGTTTTTT. V usage is TRBV5-1 and J usage is TRBJ2-2, with D perhaps TRBD1 (6 bases). CDR3 length: 16 residues. In germline, CDR1 is SGHRS, CDR2 YFSETQ. V shed 0 bases and J shed 4 bases, with 13 bases lying between them.

This clonotype was detected a few times. The rearrangement uses TRBV3-1 and TRBJ2-6; D is undetermined. The ends were cut back, 1 base at V and 0 bases at J, with 16 bases in the middle. Germline CDR1 is LGHDT and CDR2 is YNNKEL (reference sequence). The CDR3 spans 19 residues. This CDR3 is CASSQGRRPHTSGANVLTF. In DNA form, the CDR3 reads TGTGCCAGCAGCCAAGGACGCCGTCCCCATACCTCTGGGGCCAACGTCCTGACTTTC.

This chain joins TRBV14 and TRBJ2-7; D is unresolved. The CDR3 spans 15 residues. Trimming removed 1 base from V and 5 bases from J, with 15 bases in between. The V gene's germline CDR1 is SGHDN and CDR2 FVKESK. CDR3 in amino acids: CASSQGDPWINEQYF. The CDR3 DNA sequence: TGTGCCAGCAGCCAAGGAGACCCGTGGATCAACGAGCAGTACTTC.

The rearrangement uses TRBV6-1 and TRBJ2-1; D uncertain. Germline values: CDR1 MNHNS, CDR2 SASEGT. Trimming stripped 8 bases from V and 5 bases from J, with 19 bases between. The CDR3 runs 15 residues. The CDR3 loop is CASRRIGVGNNEQFF. The CDR3 nucleotides are TGTGCCAGCCGGCGGATTGGAGTGGGGAACAATGAGCAGTTCTTC.

The chain couples TRBV7-9 to TRBJ1-2, with a weak D call TRBD1 (5 bases). The germline gives CDR1 SEHNR, CDR2 FQNEAQ (reference sequence). The CDR3 contains 17 residues. V dropped 5 bases and J dropped 4 bases, with 23 bases sitting between them. The CDR3 protein is CASSKIGTREHSYGYTF. The CDR3 coding sequence is TGTGCCAGCAGCAAGATAGGGACCCGCGAACACTCCTATGGCTACACCTTC.

This clonotype was seen a handful of times. The chain uses TRBV11-2 and TRBJ2-2; D call uncertain. Trimming left V 1 base short and J 4 bases short, with 22 bases between. Germline CDR1 and CDR2: SGHAT and FQNNGV. The CDR3 covers 19 residues. CDR3 amino acids: CASSLVVIFRGRGTGELFF. Here the CDR3 DNA reads TGTGCCAGCAGCTTAGTGGTTATCTTTCGCGGTAGAGGCACCGGGGAGCTGTTTTTT. The full variable domain, with the rest looked up from reference TRBV11-2 and TRBJ2-2, is EAGVAQSPRYKIIEKRQSVAFWCNPISGHATLYWYQQILGQGPKLLIQFQNNGVVDDSQLPKDRFSAERLKGVDSTLKIQPAKLEDSAVYLCASSLVVIFRGRGTGELFFGEGSRLTVL.

This clonotype was observed at least ten times. V usage is TRBV29-1 and J usage is TRBJ2-7, with D unresolved. V lost 6 bases to trimming and J lost 2 bases, with 8 bases between them. The germline V gene has CDR1 SQVTM and CDR2 ANQGSEA. There are 11 residues in the CDR3. The CDR3 reads CSVGDAYEQYF. CDR3 nucleotide sequence: TGCAGCGTCGGCGACGCCTACGAGCAGTACTTC.

At least ten counts were recorded for this clonotype. As DNA, the CDR3 is TGCAGCGTTGATCGAGCGGCCACAGATACGCAGTATTTT. It is translated as CSVDRAATDTQYF. The chain carries TRBV29-1 and TRBJ2-3; D is perhaps TRBD2 (5 bases). The CDR3 extends over 13 amino acids. The V gene lost 3 bases and the J gene lost 2 bases, with 9 bases spanning the gap. Germline CDR1 SQVTM, CDR2 ANQGSEA.

The CDR3 loop is CASSFTSGDTQYF. The CDR3 bases are TGTGCCAGCAGCTTCACTAGCGGTGATACGCAGTATTTT. The chain links TRBV7-2 to TRBJ2-3; TRBD2 matches 8 bases. The CDR3 has 13 amino acids. V lost 3 bases and J lost 6; bases outside the gene matches: 2. The germline V gene has CDR1 SGHTA and CDR2 FQGNSA.

This clonotype was seen only a few times. The genes are TRBV28 and TRBJ1-5, with D perhaps matching TRBD1 (6 bases). The CDR3 length is 16 residues. CDR1 is MDHEN and CDR2 is SYDVKM in the germline V gene. V gave up 3 bases and J gave up 3 bases, with 15 bases separating them. CDR3 nucleotide sequence: TGTGCCAGCAGTTTTCTCAGGGGAGGGAACAATCAGCCCCAGCATTTT. Translating gives CASSFLRGGNNQPQHF.

In its sample, this clonotype was seen a few times. The chain is built from TRBV29-1 and TRBJ2-2; 8 nucleotides match TRBD1. With V trimmed by 6 bases and J by 7 bases, 10 bases remained unmatched. The CDR3 is 14 amino acids. Per germline, CDR1 SQVTM and CDR2 ANQGSEA. The CDR3 nucleotides are TGCAGCGTGGCGACAGGGGCGTCTCGCGGGGAGCTGTTTTTT. Translating gives CSVATGASRGELFF.

The rearrangement uses TRBV20-1 and TRBJ2-1; 8 bases fit TRBD1. CDR3 length: 12 residues. Germline V lookup: CDR1 DFQATT, CDR2 SNEGSKA (reference sequence). Written as DNA, the CDR3 is TGCAGCCCGGGACAGGCCTACAATGAGCAGTTCTTC. Translation: CSPGQAYNEQFF.

The genes are TRBV5-5 and TRBJ2-7; D not resolved. This CDR3 contains 14 residues. CDR1 is SGHKS and CDR2 is YYEKEE in the germline V gene (reference sequence). Trimming left V 0 bases short and J 3 bases short, with 10 bases between. The CDR3 sequence: CASSLGDAVYEQYF. CDR3 nucleotide sequence: TGTGCCAGCAGCTTGGGAGACGCAGTCTACGAGCAGTACTTC.

This clonotype was observed at least ten times. The rearrangement joins TRBV6-1 to TRBJ2-1; the match to TRBD1 covers 9 bases. V shed 6 bases and J 7 bases; nucleotides not matched to a gene: 10. The CDR3 contains 15 residues. Germline loops: CDR1 MNHNS, CDR2 SASEGT. Written as DNA, the CDR3 is TGTGCCAGCAGGTCCGGGACAGGGTGGCCGAATGAGCAGTTCTTC. Its protein is CASRSGTGWPNEQFF.

This clonotype was counted a few times. The chain combines TRBV28 with TRBJ1-5, with D possibly TRBD1 on 6 matching bases. From germline, CDR1 is MDHEN and CDR2 SYDVKM. Trimming pared 6 bases from V and 9 bases from J, leaving 15 bases between. The CDR3 loop spans 13 amino acids. The chain's CDR3 is CASSRNRVMPQHF. The DNA for the CDR3 is TGTGCCAGCAGCCGAAACAGGGTCATGCCCCAGCATTTT.